Following are 5 T cell receptor beta chains from one sample sequenced in a study of cytomegalovirus exposure and HLA in healthy donors (dated by TCRdb to 2016 to 2017). The receptor library was made with the immunoSEQ multiplex PCR assay. The source is immuneACCESS, and TCRdb retained only in-frame sequences with V and J called. Part of the clones is not carried over; for the studies checked, unresolved V genes explain less than half of this, and the remainder is unexplained. This sample has 97,000 or so clones in its table, and around 88% of those were observed once. The top ten clones comprise 3.5% to 5% of the sample. The specimen was PBMCs. The receptors originated from a young woman in good health and CMV-seronegative.

The rearrangement joins TRBV13 to TRBJ1-3; 8 bases line up with TRBD1. Germline V gives CDR1 PRHDT, CDR2 FYEKMQ (reference sequence). The V segment lost 6 bases and the J segment 6 bases; nucleotides outside the gene matches: 16. CDR3 length: 17 amino acids. The CDR3 DNA is TGTGCCAGCAGTCCAGGGGGCGCGGGCAGGGGTTCAAACACCATATATTTT. It specifies CASSPGGAGRGSNTIYF.

The J gene is TRBJ1-1, the V gene TRBV27, with D unclear. Germline CDR1 MNHEY, CDR2 SMNVEV (reference sequence). The V end was cut by 4 bases, the J end by 0 bases, with 12 bases between. The CDR3 covers 15 residues. The CDR3 loop reads CASSSVLLMNTEAFF. As DNA, the CDR3 is TGTGCCAGCAGTTCCGTGCTCCTAATGAACACTGAAGCTTTCTTT.

This chain links TRBV4-1 with TRBJ1-4; D may be TRBD1 (6 bases). V lost 3 bases, J lost 3 bases, and 14 bases lay in between. CDR1 is MGHRA, CDR2 YSYEKL, per germline. The CDR3 consists of 16 residues. CDR3 in DNA: TGCGCCAGCAGCCAGGGGGCCATAACGGCTAATGAAAAACTGTTTTTT. Protein product: CASSQGAITANEKLFF.

The chain recombines TRBV6-1 with TRBJ2-7; possibly TRBD2 for D (6 bases). The germline V gene encodes CDR1 MNHNS and CDR2 SASEGT. The CDR3 covers 11 residues. V lost 8 bases and J lost 4, with 9 bases in between. The CDR3 reads CASGGGYEQYF. The DNA for the CDR3 is TGTGCCAGCGGGGGAGGATACGAGCAGTACTTC.

The rearrangement uses TRBV29-1 and TRBJ2-1; D remains ambiguous. Germline CDR1 SQVTM, CDR2 ANQGSEA. The V gene lost 8 bases and the J gene lost 8 bases, with 16 bases spanning the gap. The CDR3 is 12 residues long. The CDR3, as DNA: TGCAGCTTCCGCAGGCCCCCCGATGAGCAGTTCTTC. Encoded protein: CSFRRPPDEQFF.